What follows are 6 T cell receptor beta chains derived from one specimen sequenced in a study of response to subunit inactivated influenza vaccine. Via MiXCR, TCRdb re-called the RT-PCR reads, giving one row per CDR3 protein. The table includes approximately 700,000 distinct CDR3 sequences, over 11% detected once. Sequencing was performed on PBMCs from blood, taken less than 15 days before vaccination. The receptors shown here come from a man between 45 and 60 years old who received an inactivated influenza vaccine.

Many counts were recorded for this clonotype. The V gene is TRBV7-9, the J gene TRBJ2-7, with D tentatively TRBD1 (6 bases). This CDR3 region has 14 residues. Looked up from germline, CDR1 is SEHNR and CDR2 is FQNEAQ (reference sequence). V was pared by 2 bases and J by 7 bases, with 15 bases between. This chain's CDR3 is CASSLRQEASEQYF. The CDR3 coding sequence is TGTGCCAGCAGCTTACGACAGGAGGCTAGTGAGCAGTACTTC.

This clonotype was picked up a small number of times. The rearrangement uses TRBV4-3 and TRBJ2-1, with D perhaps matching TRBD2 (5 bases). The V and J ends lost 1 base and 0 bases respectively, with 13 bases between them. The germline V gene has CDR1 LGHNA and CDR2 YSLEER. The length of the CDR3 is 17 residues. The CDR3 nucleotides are TGCGCCAGCAGCCAAGTCTTCTCGGGGAGCTCCTACAATGAGCAGTTCTTC. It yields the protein CASSQVFSGSSYNEQFF.

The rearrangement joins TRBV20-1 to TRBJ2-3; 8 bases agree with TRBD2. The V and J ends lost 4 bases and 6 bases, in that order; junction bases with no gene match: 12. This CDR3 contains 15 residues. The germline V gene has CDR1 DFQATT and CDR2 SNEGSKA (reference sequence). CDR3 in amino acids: CSAKTLREVLDTQYF. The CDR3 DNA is TGCAGTGCTAAGACCTTGCGGGAGGTTTTGGATACGCAGTATTTT.

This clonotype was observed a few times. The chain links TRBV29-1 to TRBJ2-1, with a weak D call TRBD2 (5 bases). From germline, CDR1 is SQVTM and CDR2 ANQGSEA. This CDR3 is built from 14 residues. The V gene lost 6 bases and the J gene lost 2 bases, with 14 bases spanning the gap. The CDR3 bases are TGCAGCGTCCGAGGGATACTAGCCTACAATGAGCAGTTCTTC. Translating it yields CSVRGILAYNEQFF.

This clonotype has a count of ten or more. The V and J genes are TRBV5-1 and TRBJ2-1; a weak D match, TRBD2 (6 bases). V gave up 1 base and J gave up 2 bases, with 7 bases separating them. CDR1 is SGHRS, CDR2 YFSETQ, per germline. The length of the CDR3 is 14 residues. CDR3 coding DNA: TGCGCCAGCAGCTTGCGGGGGACCTACAATGAGCAGTTCTTC. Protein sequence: CASSLRGTYNEQFF. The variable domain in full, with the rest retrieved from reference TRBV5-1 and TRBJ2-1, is KAGVTQTPRYLIKTRGQQVTLSCSPISGHRSVSWYQQTPGQGLQFLFEYFSETQRNKGNFPGRFSGRQFSNSRSEMNVSTLELGDSALYLCASSLRGTYNEQFFGPGTRLTVL.

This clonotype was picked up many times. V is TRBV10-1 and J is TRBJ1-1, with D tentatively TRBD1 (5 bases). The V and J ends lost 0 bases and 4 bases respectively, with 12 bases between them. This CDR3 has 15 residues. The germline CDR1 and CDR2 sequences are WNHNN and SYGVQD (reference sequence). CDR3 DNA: TGCGCCAGCAGTGAGTCCCGGGGGACGGGCACTGAAGCTTTCTTT. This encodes CASSESRGTGTEAFF.